A single sample is the source of the 8 T cell receptor beta chains below, sequenced in a study of blood T cell repertoires in COVID-19. The protocol was immunoSEQ multiplex PCR, while the TCRdb copy is restricted to in-frame clones and leaves out a portion. This table holds roughly 290,000 clones, 70% to 90% found once. Sequencing input: peripheral blood. Every receptor here comes from a woman under 40 who had recovered from COVID-19.

In DNA form, the CDR3 reads TGTGCCTGGATGGACAGAAATTCACCCCTCCACTTT. Protein product: CAWMDRNSPLHF. The chain uses TRBV30 and TRBJ1-6; D possibly corresponds to TRBD1 (6 bases). CDR3 length equals 12 residues. From germline, CDR1 is GTSNPN and CDR2 SVGIG (reference sequence). Deletions cut 4 bases from V and 7 bases from J, with 8 bases between.

J is TRBJ1-4 and V is TRBV7-9, with TRBD1 as a possible D gene (5 bases). V shed 6 bases and J shed 0 bases, with 17 bases lying between them. This CDR3 is built from 17 residues. Germline values: CDR1 SEHNR, CDR2 FQNEAQ (reference sequence). The CDR3 DNA sequence: TGTGCCAGCAGACCCATCGACAGAGCTGCAACTAATGAAAAACTGTTTTTT. Translated: CASRPIDRAATNEKLFF.

The chain joins TRBV18 to TRBJ2-1; D gene uncertain. Germline V CDR1 and CDR2: KGHSH, LQKENI. This CDR3 region has 14 residues. V shed 3 bases and J shed 5 bases, with 11 bases lying between them. The CDR3 sequence is CASSPYDTHNEQFF. DNA of the CDR3: TGTGCCAGCTCACCCTACGACACCCACAATGAGCAGTTCTTC.

The chain employs TRBV6-2 or TRBV6-3 and TRBJ2-3; possible D gene TRBD2, 5 bases. In germline, CDR1 is MNHEY, CDR2 SVGEGT. With 5 bases removed from V and 4 bases from J, the gap between germline ends came to 13 bases. The CDR3 has 14 amino acids. The CDR3 sequence is CASSRTLTADTQYF. DNA of the CDR3: TGTGCCAGCAGTCGGACTCTGACGGCAGATACGCAGTATTTT.

This clone turned up a few times. The J gene is TRBJ1-4, the V gene TRBV4-1; D possibly corresponds to TRBD1 (6 bases). Germline CDR1 is MGHRA and CDR2 is YSYEKL. Trimming removed 3 bases at V and 7 bases at J, with 24 bases between. The CDR3 has 18 residues. The CDR3 bases are TGCGCCAGCAGCCAGGCCCCGGGGGGCAAAAATCTGGGTGAAAAACTGTTTTTT. Its protein product is CASSQAPGGKNLGEKLFF.

This clone was found a few times. The chain couples TRBV3-1 (or the pseudogene TRBV3-2) to TRBJ1-3, with 7 nucleotides matching TRBD1. The V and J ends lost 5 bases and 4 bases, in that order; junction bases with no gene match: 5. The CDR3 length is 14 residues. Germline loops: CDR1 LGHDT, CDR2 YNNKEL (reference sequence). The CDR3 is CASSNYRGGNTIYF. CDR3 in DNA: TGTGCCAGCAGCAATTACAGGGGCGGAAACACCATATATTTT.

This clone showed up just a few times. This rearrangement joins TRBV5-1 to TRBJ2-7; 8 nucleotides line up with TRBD1. J lost 2 bases, V lost 0 bases, and 4 bases had no gene match. There are 15 residues in the CDR3. Germline assignment: CDR1 SGHRS and CDR2 YFSETQ. This CDR3 reads CASSLGQGSTYEQYF. CDR3 in DNA: TGCGCCAGCAGCTTGGGACAGGGGAGTACCTACGAGCAGTACTTC.

The genes are TRBV5-3 and TRBJ2-7, with D maybe TRBD2 (5 bases). TRBV5-3 is an open reading frame, and its role is uncertain. Trimming shortened V by 7 bases and J by 1 base, and 15 bases separated the two germline ends. This CDR3 contains 14 residues. For the CDR3, the DNA is TGTGCCAGATATTGGGAGATTGATTCCTACGAGCAGTACTTC. This codes for CARYWEIDSYEQYF.